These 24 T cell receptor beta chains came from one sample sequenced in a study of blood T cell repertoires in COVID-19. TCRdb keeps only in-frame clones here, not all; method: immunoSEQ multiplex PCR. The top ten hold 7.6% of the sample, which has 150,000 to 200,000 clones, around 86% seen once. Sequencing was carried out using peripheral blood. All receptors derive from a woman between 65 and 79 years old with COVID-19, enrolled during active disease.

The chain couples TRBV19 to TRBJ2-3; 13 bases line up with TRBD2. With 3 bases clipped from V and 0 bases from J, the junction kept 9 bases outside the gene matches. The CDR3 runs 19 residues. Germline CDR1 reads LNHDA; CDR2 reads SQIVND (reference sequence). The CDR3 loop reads CASSIFSGTSGTSTDTQYF. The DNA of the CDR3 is TGTGCCAGTAGTATTTTCTCCGGGACTAGCGGGACGAGCACAGATACGCAGTATTTT.

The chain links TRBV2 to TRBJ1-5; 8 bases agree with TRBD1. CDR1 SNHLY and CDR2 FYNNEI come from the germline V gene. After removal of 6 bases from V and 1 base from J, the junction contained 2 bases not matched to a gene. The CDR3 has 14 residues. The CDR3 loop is CASRDRVSNQPQHF. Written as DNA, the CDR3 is TGTGCCAGCAGGGACAGGGTGAGCAATCAGCCCCAGCATTTT.

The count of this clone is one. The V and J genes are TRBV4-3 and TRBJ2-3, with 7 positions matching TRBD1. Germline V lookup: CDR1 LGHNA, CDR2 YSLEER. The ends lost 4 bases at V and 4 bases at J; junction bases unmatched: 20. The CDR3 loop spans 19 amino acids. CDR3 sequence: CASSLVAGGSPGFADTQYF. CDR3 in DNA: TGCGCCAGCAGCCTGGTGGCAGGGGGTAGCCCCGGGTTTGCAGATACGCAGTATTTT.

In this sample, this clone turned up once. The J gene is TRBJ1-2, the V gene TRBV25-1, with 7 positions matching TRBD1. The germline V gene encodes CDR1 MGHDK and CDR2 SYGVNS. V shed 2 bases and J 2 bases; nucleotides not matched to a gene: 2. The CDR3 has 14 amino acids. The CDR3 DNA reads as TGTGCCAGCAGTGAAGGGACAGTAAACTATGGCTACACCTTC. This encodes CASSEGTVNYGYTF.

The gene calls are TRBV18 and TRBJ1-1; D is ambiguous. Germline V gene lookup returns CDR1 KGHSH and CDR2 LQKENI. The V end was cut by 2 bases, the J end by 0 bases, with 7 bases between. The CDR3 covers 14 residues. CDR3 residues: CASSPGALNTEAFF. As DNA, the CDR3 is TGTGCCAGCTCACCAGGAGCCTTGAACACTGAAGCTTTCTTT. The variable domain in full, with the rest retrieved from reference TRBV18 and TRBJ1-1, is NAGVMQNPRHLVRRRGQEARLRCSPMKGHSHVYWYRQLPEEGLKFMVYLQKENIIDESGMPKERFSAEFPKEGPSILRIQQVVRGDSAAYFCASSPGALNTEAFFGQGTRLTVV.

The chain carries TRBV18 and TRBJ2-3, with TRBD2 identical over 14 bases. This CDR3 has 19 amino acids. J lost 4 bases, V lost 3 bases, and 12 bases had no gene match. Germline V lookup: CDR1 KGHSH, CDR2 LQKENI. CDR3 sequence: CASSPVARLAGGKSDTQYF. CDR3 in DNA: TGTGCCAGCTCACCGGTCGCGAGACTAGCGGGAGGGAAGTCAGATACGCAGTATTTT.

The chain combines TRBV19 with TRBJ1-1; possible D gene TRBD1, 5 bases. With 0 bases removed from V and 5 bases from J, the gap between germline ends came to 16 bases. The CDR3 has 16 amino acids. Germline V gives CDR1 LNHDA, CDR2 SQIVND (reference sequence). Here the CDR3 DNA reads TGTGCCAGTAGTATAGATCAGCGGGGGGTAGGAACTGAAGCTTTCTTT. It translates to CASSIDQRGVGTEAFF. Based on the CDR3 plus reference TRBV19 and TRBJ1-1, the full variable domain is DGGITQSPKYLFRKEGQNVTLSCEQNLNHDAMYWYRQDPGQGLRLIYYSQIVNDFQKGDIAEGYSVSREKKESFPLTVTSAQKNPTAFYLCASSIDQRGVGTEAFFGQGTRLTVV.

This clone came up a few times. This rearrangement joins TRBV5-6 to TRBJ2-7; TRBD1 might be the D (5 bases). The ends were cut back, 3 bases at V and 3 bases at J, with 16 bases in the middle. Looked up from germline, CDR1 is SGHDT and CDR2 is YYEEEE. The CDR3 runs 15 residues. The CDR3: CASSSDQGADYEQYF. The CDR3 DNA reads TGTGCCAGCAGCTCCGATCAGGGCGCCGACTACGAGCAGTACTTC.

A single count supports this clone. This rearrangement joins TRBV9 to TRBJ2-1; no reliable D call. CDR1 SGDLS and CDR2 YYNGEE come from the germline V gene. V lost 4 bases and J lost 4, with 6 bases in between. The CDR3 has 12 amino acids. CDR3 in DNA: TGTGCCAGCAGCTCTTTATACAATGAGCAGTTCTTC. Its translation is CASSSLYNEQFF. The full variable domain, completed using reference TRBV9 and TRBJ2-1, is DSGVTQTPKHLITATGQRVTLRCSPRSGDLSVYWYQQSLDQGLQFLIQYYNGEERAKGNILERFSAQQFPDLHSELNLSSLELGDSALYFCASSSLYNEQFFGPGTRLTVL.

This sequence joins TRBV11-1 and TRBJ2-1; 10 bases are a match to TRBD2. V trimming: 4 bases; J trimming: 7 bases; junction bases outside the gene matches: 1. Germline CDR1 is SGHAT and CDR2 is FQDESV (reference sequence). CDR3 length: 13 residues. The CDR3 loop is CASSSSGRNEQFF. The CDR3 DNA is TGTGCCAGCAGCTCTAGCGGGAGAAATGAGCAGTTCTTC.

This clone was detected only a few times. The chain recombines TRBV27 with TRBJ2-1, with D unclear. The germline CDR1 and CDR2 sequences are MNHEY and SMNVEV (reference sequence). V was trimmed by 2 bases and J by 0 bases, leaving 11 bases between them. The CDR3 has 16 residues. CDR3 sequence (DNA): TGTGCCAGCAGTTTAACGCAGATTAACTCCTACAATGAGCAGTTCTTC. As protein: CASSLTQINSYNEQFF.

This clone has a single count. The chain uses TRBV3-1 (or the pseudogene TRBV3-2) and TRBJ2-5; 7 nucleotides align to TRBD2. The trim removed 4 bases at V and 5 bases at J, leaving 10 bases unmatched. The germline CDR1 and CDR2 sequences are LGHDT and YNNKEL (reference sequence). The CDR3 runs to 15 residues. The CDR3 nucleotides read TGTGCCAGCAGCCCCCCGTCGGGGGGAGTGGAGACCCAGTACTTC. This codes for CASSPPSGGVETQYF.

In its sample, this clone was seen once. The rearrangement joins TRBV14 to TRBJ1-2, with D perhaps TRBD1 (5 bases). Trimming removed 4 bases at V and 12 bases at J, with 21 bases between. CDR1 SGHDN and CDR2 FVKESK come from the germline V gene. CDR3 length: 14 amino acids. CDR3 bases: TGTGCCAGCAGCCTCCGGGACGGGGACTTGAGGAACACCTTC. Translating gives CASSLRDGDLRNTF.

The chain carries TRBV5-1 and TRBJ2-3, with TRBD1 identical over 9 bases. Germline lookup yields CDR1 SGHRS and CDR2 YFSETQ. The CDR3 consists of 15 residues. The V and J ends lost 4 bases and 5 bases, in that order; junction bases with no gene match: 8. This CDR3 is CASSPGTGYLDTQYF. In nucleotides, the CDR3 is TGCGCCAGCAGCCCCGGGACAGGGTATTTAGATACGCAGTATTTT.

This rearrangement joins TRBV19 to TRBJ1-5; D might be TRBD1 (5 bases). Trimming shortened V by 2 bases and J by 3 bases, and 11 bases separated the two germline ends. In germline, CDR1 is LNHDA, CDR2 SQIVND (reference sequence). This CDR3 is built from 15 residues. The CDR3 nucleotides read TGTGCCAGTAGTATACCAGGGCGGCACAATCAGCCCCAGCATTTT. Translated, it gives CASSIPGRHNQPQHF.

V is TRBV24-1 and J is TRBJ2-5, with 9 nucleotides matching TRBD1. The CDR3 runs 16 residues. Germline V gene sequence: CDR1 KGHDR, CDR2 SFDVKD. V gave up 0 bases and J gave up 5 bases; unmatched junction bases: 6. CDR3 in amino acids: CATSDLLGTGTETQYF. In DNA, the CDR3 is TGTGCCACCAGTGATTTGCTGGGGACAGGGACGGAGACCCAGTACTTC.

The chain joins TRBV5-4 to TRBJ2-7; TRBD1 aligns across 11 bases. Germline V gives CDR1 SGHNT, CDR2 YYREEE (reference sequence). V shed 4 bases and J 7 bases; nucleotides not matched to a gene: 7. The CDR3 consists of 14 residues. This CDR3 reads CASSIGQGALEQYF. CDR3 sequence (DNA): TGTGCCAGCAGCATCGGACAGGGGGCGCTTGAGCAGTACTTC.

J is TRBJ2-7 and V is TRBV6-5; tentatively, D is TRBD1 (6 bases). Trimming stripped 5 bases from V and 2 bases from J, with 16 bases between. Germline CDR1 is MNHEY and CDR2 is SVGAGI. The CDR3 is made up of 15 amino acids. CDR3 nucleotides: TGTGCCAGCAGTCGTCTCTCACAGGGTACCTACGAGCAGTACTTC. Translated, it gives CASSRLSQGTYEQYF.

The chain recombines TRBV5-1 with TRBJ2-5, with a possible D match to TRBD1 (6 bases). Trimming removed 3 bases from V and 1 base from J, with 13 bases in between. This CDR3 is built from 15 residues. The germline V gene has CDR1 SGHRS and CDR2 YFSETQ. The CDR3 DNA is TGCGCCAGCAGCTCCGGGATGGGGGCCCAAGAGACCCAGTACTTC. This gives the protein CASSSGMGAQETQYF.

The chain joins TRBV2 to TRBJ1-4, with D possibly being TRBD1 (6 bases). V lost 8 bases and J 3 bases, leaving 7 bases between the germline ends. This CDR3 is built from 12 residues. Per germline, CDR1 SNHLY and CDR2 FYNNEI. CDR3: CASDRSNEKLFF. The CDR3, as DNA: TGTGCCAGCGACAGGTCTAATGAAAAACTGTTTTTT.

The CDR3 DNA sequence: TGCGCCAGCAGCCATACTAGTTATGAACAGTACTTC. Protein sequence: CASSHTSYEQYF. The chain links TRBV5-1 to TRBJ2-7; D may be TRBD2 (5 bases). Germline-derived CDR1 and CDR2 are SGHRS and YFSETQ. This CDR3 is built from 12 residues. V was cut by 4 bases and J by 10 bases, with 15 bases left in between.

CDR3 nucleotides: TGTGCCTGGGGGAGTTGGGACAGGGACACTGAAGCTTTCTTT. Translated: CAWGSWDRDTEAFF. The chain employs TRBV30 and TRBJ1-1; 9 bases are a match to TRBD1. This CDR3 has 14 residues. The J segment lost 3 bases and the V segment lost 5 bases, leaving 7 bases of the junction unmatched. Germline V gene data show CDR1 as GTSNPN and CDR2 as SVGIG (reference sequence).

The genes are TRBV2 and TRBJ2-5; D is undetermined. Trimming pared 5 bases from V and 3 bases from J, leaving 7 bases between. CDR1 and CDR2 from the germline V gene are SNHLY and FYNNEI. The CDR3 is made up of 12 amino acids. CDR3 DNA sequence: TGTGCCAGCAGTTTAACAAAAGAGACCCAGTACTTC. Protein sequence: CASSLTKETQYF.

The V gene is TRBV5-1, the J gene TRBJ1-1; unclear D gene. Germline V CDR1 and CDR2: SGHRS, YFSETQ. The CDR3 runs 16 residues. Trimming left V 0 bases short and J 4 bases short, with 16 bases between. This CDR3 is CASSLAFPGGATEAFF. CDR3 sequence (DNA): TGCGCCAGCAGCTTGGCCTTCCCGGGAGGAGCCACTGAAGCTTTCTTT.